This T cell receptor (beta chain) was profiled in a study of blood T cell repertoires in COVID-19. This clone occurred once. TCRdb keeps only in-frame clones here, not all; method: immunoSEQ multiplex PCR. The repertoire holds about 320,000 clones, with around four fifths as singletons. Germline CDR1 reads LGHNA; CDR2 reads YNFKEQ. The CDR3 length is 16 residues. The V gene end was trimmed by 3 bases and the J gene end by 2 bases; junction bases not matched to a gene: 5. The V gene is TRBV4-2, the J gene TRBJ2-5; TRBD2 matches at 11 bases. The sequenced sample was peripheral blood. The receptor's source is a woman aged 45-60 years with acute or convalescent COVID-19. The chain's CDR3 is CASSQLLAGDQETQYF. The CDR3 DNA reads TGTGCCAGCAGCCAGCTACTAGCGGGGGATCAAGAGACCCAGTACTTC.